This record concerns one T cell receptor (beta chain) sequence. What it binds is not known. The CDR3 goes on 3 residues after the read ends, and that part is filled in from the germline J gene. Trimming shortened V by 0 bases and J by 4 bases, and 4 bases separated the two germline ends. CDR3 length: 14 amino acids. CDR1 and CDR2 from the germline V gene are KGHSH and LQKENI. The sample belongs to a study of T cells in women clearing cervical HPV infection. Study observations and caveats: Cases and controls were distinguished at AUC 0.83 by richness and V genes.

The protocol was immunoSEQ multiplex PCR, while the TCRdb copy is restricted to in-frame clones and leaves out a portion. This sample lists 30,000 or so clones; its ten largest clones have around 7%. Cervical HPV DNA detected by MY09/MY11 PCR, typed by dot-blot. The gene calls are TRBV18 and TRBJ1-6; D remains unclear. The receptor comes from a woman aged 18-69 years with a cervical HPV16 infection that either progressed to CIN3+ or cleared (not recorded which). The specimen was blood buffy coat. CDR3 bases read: TGTGCCAGCTCACCACCTAGTTATAATTCACCC. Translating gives CASSPPSYNSP. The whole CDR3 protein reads CASSPPSYNSPLHF.